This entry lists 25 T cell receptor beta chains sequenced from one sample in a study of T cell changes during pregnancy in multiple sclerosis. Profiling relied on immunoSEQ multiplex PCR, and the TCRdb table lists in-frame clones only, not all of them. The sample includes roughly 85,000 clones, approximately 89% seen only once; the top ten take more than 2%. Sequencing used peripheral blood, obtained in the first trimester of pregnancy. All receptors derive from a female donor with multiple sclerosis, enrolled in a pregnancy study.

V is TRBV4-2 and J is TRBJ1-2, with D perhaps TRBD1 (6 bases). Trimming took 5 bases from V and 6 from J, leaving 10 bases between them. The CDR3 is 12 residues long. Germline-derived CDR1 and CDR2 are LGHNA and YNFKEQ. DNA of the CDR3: TGTGCCAGCAGCGATGCAGGGGATGGCTACACCTTC. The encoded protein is CASSDAGDGYTF.

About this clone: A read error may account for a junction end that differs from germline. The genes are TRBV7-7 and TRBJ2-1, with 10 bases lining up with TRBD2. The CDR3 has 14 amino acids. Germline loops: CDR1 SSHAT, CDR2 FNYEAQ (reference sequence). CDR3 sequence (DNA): TGTGCTAGCAGGTCACTAGCGGGAAGTGGTGAGCAGTTCTTC. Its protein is CASRSLAGSGEQFF.

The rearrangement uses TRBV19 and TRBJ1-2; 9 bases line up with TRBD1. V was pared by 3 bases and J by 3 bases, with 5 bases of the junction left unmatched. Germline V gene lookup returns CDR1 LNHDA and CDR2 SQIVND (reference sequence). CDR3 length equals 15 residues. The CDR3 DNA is TGTGCCAGTAGTATCTCCACAGGGGGCGACTATGGCTACACCTTC. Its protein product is CASSISTGGDYGYTF.

CDR3 loop: CASLQGTEAFF. Here the CDR3 DNA reads TGCGCCAGCTTACAGGGGACTGAAGCTTTCTTT. The chain has TRBV10-2 and TRBJ1-1, with TRBD1 matching over 7 bases. This CDR3 has 11 amino acids. With 8 bases clipped from V and 5 bases from J, the junction kept 2 bases outside the gene matches. Germline V gene lookup returns CDR1 WSHSY and CDR2 SAAADI.

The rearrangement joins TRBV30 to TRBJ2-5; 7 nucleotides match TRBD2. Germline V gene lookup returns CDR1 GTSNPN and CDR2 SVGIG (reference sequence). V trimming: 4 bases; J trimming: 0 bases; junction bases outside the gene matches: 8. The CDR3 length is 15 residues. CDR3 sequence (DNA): TGTGCCTGGAAAAAGCGGGGAGGGGACCAAGAGACCCAGTACTTC. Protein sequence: CAWKKRGGDQETQYF.

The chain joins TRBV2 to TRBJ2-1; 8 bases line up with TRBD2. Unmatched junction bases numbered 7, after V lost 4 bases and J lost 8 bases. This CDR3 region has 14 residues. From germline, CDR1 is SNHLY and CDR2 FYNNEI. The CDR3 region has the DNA TGTGCCAGCAGTGCATTAGCGGGAATCGATGAGCAGTTCTTC. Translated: CASSALAGIDEQFF. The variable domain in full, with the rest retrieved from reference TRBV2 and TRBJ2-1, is EPEVTQTPSHQVTQMGQEVILRCVPISNHLYFYWYRQILGQKVEFLVSFYNNEISEKSEIFDDQFSVERPDGSNFTLKIRSTKLEDSAMYFCASSALAGIDEQFFGPGTRLTVL.

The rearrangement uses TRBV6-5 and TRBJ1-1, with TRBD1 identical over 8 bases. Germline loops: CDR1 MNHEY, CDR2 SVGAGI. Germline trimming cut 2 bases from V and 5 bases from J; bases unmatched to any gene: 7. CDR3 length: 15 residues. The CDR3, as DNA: TGTGCCAGCAGTTACCCGGGACAGGTAGTAACTGAAGCTTTCTTT. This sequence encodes CASSYPGQVVTEAFF.

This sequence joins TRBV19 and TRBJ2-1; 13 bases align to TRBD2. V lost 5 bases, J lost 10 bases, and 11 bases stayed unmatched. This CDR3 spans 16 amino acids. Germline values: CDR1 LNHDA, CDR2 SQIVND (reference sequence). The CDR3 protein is CASSVGLAGAHREQFF. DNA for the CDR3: TGTGCCAGTAGTGTCGGACTAGCGGGAGCCCACAGAGAGCAGTTCTTC.

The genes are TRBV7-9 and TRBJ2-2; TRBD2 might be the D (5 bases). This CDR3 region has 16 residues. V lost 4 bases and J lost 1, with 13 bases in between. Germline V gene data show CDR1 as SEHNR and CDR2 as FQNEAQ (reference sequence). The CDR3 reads CASSSLLGRNTGELFF. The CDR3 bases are TGTGCCAGCAGCTCCCTTCTAGGGAGGAACACCGGGGAGCTGTTTTTT.

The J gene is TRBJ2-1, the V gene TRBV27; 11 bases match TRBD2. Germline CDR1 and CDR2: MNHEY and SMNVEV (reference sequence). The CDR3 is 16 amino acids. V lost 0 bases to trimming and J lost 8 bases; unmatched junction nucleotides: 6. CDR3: CASSLSASGGRDEQFF. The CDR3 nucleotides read TGTGCCAGCAGTTTATCGGCTAGCGGGGGGCGGGATGAGCAGTTCTTC.

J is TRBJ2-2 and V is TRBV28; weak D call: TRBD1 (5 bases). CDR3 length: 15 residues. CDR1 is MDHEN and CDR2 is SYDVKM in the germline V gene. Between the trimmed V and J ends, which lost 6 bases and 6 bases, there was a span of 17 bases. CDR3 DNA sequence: TGTGCCAGCAGGTCAGGGATAGGGGTAGCCGGGGAGCTGTTTTTT. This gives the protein CASRSGIGVAGELFF. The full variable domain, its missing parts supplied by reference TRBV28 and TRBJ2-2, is DVKVTQSSRYLVKRTGEKVFLECVQDMDHENMFWYRQDPGLGLRLIYFSYDVKMKEKGDIPEGYSVSREKKERFSLILESASTNQTSMYLCASRSGIGVAGELFFGEGSRLTVL.

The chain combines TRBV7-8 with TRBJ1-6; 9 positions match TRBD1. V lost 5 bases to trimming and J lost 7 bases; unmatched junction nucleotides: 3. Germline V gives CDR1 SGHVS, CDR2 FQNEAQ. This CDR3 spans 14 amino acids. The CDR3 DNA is TGTGCCAGCAGCCTCGGGACAGGGAATTCACCCCTCCACTTT. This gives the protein CASSLGTGNSPLHF.

CDR3 coding DNA: TGTGCCTGGAATCTAGCTAACTATGGCTACACCTTC. Residues: CAWNLANYGYTF. V is TRBV30 and J is TRBJ1-2; no clear D gene. The CDR3 is 12 amino acids. V lost 4 bases, J lost 0 bases, and 6 bases lay in between. CDR1 GTSNPN and CDR2 SVGIG come from the germline V gene (reference sequence).

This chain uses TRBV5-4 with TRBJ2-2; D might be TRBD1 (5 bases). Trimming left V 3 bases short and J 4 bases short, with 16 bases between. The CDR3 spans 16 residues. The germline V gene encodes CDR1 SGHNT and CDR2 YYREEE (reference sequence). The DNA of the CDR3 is TGTGCCAGCAGCTCTGACAGACACCTGTTCACCGGGGAGCTGTTTTTT. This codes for CASSSDRHLFTGELFF.

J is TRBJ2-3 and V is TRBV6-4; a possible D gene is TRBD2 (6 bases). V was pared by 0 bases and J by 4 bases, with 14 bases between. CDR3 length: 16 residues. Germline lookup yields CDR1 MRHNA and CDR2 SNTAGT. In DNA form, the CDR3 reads TGTGCCAGCAGTGACTCTAAGGGTGGAGGGCCAGATACGCAGTATTTT. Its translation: CASSDSKGGGPDTQYF.

The CDR3 nucleotides read TGTGCCATCAGTCAACTAGCGGGAGGATCCCGTTACGAGCAGTACTTC. As protein: CAISQLAGGSRYEQYF. V is TRBV10-3 and J is TRBJ2-7; TRBD2 aligns across 12 bases. The CDR3 has 16 amino acids. J gave up 4 bases and V 5 bases, and 9 bases lay outside the gene matches. CDR1 and CDR2 from the germline V gene are ENHRY and SYGVKD.

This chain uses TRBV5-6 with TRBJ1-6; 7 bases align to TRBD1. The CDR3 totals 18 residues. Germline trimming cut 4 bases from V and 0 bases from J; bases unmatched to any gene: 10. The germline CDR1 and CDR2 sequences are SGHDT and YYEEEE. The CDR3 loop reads CASSPHPRQGSYNSPLHF. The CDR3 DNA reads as TGTGCCAGCAGCCCCCACCCCAGACAGGGCTCCTATAATTCACCCCTCCACTTT.

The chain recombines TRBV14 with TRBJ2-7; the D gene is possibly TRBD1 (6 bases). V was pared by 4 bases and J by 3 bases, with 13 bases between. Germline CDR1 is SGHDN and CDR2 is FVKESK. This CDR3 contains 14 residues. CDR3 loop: CASSPRDIDYEQYF. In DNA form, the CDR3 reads TGTGCCAGCAGCCCACGGGACATCGACTACGAGCAGTACTTC. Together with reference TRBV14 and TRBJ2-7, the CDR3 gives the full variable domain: EAGVTQFPSHSVIEKGQTVTLRCDPISGHDNLYWYRRVMGKEIKFLLHFVKESKQDESGMPNNRFLAERTGGTYSTLKVQPAELEDSGVYFCASSPRDIDYEQYFGPGTRLTVT.

CDR3 coding DNA: TGTGCCAGCAGTCCTTACAGGGGGAACACCGGGGAGCTGTTTTTT. Amino acid sequence: CASSPYRGNTGELFF. V is TRBV2 and J is TRBJ2-2, with TRBD1 identical over 7 bases. Germline loops: CDR1 SNHLY, CDR2 FYNNEI. CDR3 size: 15 residues. With 5 bases clipped from V and 1 base from J, the junction kept 4 bases outside the gene matches.

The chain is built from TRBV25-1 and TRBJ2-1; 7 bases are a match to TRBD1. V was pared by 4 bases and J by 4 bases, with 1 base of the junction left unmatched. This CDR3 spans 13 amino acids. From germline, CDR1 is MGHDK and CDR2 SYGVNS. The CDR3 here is CASSGTGYNEQFF. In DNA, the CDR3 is TGTGCCAGCAGTGGGACAGGTTACAATGAGCAGTTCTTC.

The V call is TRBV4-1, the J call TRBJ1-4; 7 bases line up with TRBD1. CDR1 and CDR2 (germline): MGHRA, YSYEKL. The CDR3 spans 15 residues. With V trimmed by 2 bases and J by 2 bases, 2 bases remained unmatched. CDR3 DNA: TGCGCCAGCAGCCAACCGGGACAGACTAATGAAAAACTGTTTTTT. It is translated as CASSQPGQTNEKLFF.

CDR3 loop: CASSLVTENIQYF. The CDR3 bases are TGTGCCAGCAGCTTGGTAACAGAAAACATTCAGTACTTC. The V and J genes are TRBV5-6 and TRBJ2-4, with unresolved D. V lost 0 bases, J lost 5 bases, and 6 bases lay in between. CDR1 SGHDT and CDR2 YYEEEE come from the germline V gene. The CDR3 extends over 13 amino acids.

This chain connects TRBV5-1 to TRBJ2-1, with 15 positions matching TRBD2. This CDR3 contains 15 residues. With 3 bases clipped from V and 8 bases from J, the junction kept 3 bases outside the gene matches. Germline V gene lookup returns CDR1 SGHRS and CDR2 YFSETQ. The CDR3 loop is CASSYGLAGGYEQFF. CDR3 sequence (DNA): TGCGCCAGCAGCTACGGACTAGCGGGAGGGTATGAGCAGTTCTTC.

CDR3 sequence: CASVLSPSKNIQYF. CDR3 DNA sequence: TGTGCCAGCGTCCTATCTCCTTCCAAAAACATTCAGTACTTC. The chain carries TRBV2 and TRBJ2-4; D gene unclear. Germline assignment: CDR1 SNHLY and CDR2 FYNNEI. V was clipped by 8 bases and J by 2 bases, with 13 bases between them. The CDR3 is 14 amino acids.

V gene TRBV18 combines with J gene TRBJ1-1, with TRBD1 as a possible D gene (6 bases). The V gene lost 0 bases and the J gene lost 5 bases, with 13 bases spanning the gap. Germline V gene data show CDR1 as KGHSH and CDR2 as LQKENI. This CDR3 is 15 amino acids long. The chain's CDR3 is CASSPPGHQGTEAFF. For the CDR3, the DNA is TGTGCCAGCTCACCACCGGGGCACCAGGGGACTGAAGCTTTCTTT.